Presented here are 20 T cell receptor beta chains from one specimen sequenced in a study of cytomegalovirus exposure and HLA in healthy donors. The study ran its PCR with 60 Vbeta and 13 Jbeta primers. Measured with immunoSEQ multiplex PCR; TCRdb has only the in-frame clones, and not every one. Found here are about 190,000 clones, roughly 75% of them singletons; the top ten hold approximately 4.8%. The sequencing sample was made of PBMCs. The source of these receptors is a man in his thirties or forties in good health and CMV-seropositive.

V is TRBV6-6 and J is TRBJ1-4; D is unresolved. The CDR3 has 13 residues. With 0 bases removed from V and 7 bases from J, the gap between germline ends came to 6 bases. CDR1 is MNHNY, CDR2 SVGAGI, per germline (reference sequence). The CDR3 DNA reads TGTGCCAGCAGTTACTCCCCCGGTGAAAAACTGTTTTTT. Its translation: CASSYSPGEKLFF.

The genes are TRBV12-2 and TRBJ2-2; TRBD1, as called in the table, went unchecked against the DNA. TRBV12-2 corresponds to a pseudogene. This CDR3 is built from 16 residues. The CDR3 sequence: CASRSSRQAWPGELFF. The CDR3 DNA reads as TGTGCAAGTCGCTCCTCCAGACAGGCTTGGCCCGGGGAGCTGTTTTTT.

CDR3 loop: CASSGLAGVSYEQYF. CDR3 sequence (DNA): TGTGCCAGCAGTGGGCTAGCGGGAGTCTCCTACGAGCAGTACTTC. V and J are TRBV2 and TRBJ2-5; 10 nucleotides agree with TRBD2. With the DNA end fitting TRBJ2-7 better, the J assignment may be wrong. Germline loops: CDR1 SNHLY, CDR2 FYNNEI. The CDR3 consists of 15 residues.

The chain carries TRBV5-8 and TRBJ2-3; TRBD1 matches at 7 bases. The trim removed 3 bases at V and 3 bases at J, leaving 7 bases unmatched. CDR3 length equals 15 residues. The V gene's germline CDR1 is SGHTS and CDR2 YDEGEE. The CDR3 spells CASSSRQGLTDTQYF. The CDR3 nucleotides are TGTGCCAGCAGCTCCCGACAGGGTCTGACAGATACGCAGTATTTT.

The V call is TRBV28, the J call TRBJ1-5; D not certain. This CDR3 is 14 amino acids long. CDR1 and CDR2 from the germline V gene are MDHEN and SYDVKM. V lost 8 bases and J 2 bases, leaving 13 bases between the germline ends. In nucleotides, the CDR3 is TGTGCCAGCGGGGAGTGGATTGGCAATCAGCCCCAGCATTTT. This gives the protein CASGEWIGNQPQHF.

The sample holds a few counts of this clone. The chain recombines TRBV7-9 with TRBJ2-5; 16 bases are shared with TRBD2. Looked up from germline, CDR1 is SEHNR and CDR2 is FQNEAQ (reference sequence). The CDR3 sequence is 16 residues long. The J segment lost 1 base and the V segment lost 10 bases, leaving 6 bases of the junction unmatched. The CDR3 loop reads CATGLAGGPPQETQYF. In nucleotides, the CDR3 is TGTGCCACGGGACTAGCGGGAGGGCCGCCCCAAGAGACCCAGTACTTC.

This clone was observed a few times. The V call is TRBV28, the J call TRBJ1-5; a possible D gene is TRBD1 (6 bases). V gave up 7 bases and J gave up 6 bases, with 16 bases separating them. This CDR3 has 14 residues. Per the germline V gene, CDR1 is MDHEN and CDR2 is SYDVKM. CDR3 DNA sequence: TGTGCCAGCACCAGACAGGCAGTGGCTCAGCCCCAGCATTTT. This translates into CASTRQAVAQPQHF.

This clone was detected a few times. The rearrangement links TRBV15 to TRBJ2-5, with a tentative D call TRBD2 (6 bases). CDR3 size: 19 residues. V was shortened by 0 bases and J by 2 bases, with 22 bases between the two germline ends. Germline V gene sequence: CDR1 LNHNV, CDR2 YYDKDF (reference sequence). The CDR3 here is CATSRDPKGGADPQETQYF. Written as DNA, the CDR3 is TGTGCCACCAGCAGAGACCCCAAGGGAGGAGCGGACCCTCAAGAGACCCAGTACTTC.

The chain's CDR3 is CAWSLPLGLGRGGYTF. The CDR3 bases are TGTGCCTGGAGTCTTCCCCTCGGACTGGGAAGAGGTGGCTACACCTTC. The genes are TRBV30 and TRBJ1-2; D call uncertain. Germline-derived CDR1 and CDR2 are GTSNPN and SVGIG (reference sequence). The CDR3 extends over 16 amino acids. Trimming removed 2 bases at V and 7 bases at J, with 23 bases between.

The chain has TRBV11-1 and TRBJ1-3, with D tentatively TRBD1 (5 bases). This CDR3 comprises 15 residues. Germline CDR1 SGHAT, CDR2 FQDESV (reference sequence). Deletions cut 2 bases from V and 2 bases from J, with 10 bases between. DNA of the CDR3: TGTGCCAGCAGCTTATCGACAGAGCCTGGAAACACCATATATTTT. The encoded protein is CASSLSTEPGNTIYF.

This chain uses TRBV27 with TRBJ2-5; 11 bases are shared with TRBD2. V trimming: 0 bases; J trimming: 4 bases; junction bases outside the gene matches: 4. Germline CDR1 and CDR2: MNHEY and SMNVEV (reference sequence). The CDR3 covers 16 residues. DNA of the CDR3: TGTGCCAGCAGTTTATCGATAGCGGGAGGGCCAGAGACCCAGTACTTC. Translation: CASSLSIAGGPETQYF.

This chain joins TRBV10-3 and TRBJ1-6, with TRBD1 matching over 7 bases. V dropped 6 bases and J dropped 5; count of bases not matched to a gene: 4. From germline, CDR1 is ENHRY and CDR2 SYGVKD. The CDR3 loop spans 14 amino acids. In nucleotides, the CDR3 is TGTGCCATCAGCCTTGACAGGGATAATTCACCCCTCCACTTT. It is translated as CAISLDRDNSPLHF.

The chain has TRBV11-3 and TRBJ1-5; TRBD1 matches at 8 bases. V shed 4 bases, J shed 6 bases, and the junction held 8 bases outside the gene matches. The CDR3 runs to 15 residues. Germline V gene lookup returns CDR1 SGHNT and CDR2 YENEEA. The CDR3, as DNA: TGTGCCAGCAGCTCCGCGGACAGGGTTGCTCAGCCCCAGCATTTT. It translates to CASSSADRVAQPQHF. The entire variable domain, with the rest obtained from reference TRBV11-3 and TRBJ1-5, is as follows: EAGVVQSPRYKIIEKKQPVAFWCNPISGHNTLYWYLQNLGQGPELLIRYENEEAVDDSQLPKDRFSAERLKGVDSTLKIQPAELGDSAVYLCASSSADRVAQPQHFGDGTRLSIL.

The chain is built from TRBV19 and TRBJ2-2, with TRBD2 identical over 9 bases. J was trimmed by 5 bases and V by 3 bases; bases with no gene match: 7. The germline gives CDR1 LNHDA, CDR2 SQIVND (reference sequence). The CDR3 loop spans 16 amino acids. In nucleotides, the CDR3 is TGTGCCAGTAGTATTCTTGCGGGAGGGCCGACCGGGGAGCTGTTTTTT. It yields the protein CASSILAGGPTGELFF.

J is TRBJ2-2 and V is TRBV5-6, with D perhaps matching TRBD1 (6 bases). Trimming removed 4 bases at V and 3 bases at J, with 19 bases between. This CDR3 region has 17 residues. In germline, CDR1 is SGHDT, CDR2 YYEEEE. CDR3 sequence reads: CASSPFASQGYTGELFF. The CDR3 bases are TGTGCCAGCAGCCCGTTTGCATCACAGGGTTACACCGGGGAGCTGTTTTTT.

The chain recombines TRBV19 with TRBJ2-7, with 8 positions matching TRBD1. The CDR3 sequence is 16 residues long. V was clipped by 5 bases and J by 2 bases; unmatched bases: 11. Germline CDR1 reads LNHDA; CDR2 reads SQIVND (reference sequence). CDR3: CASSPTDRGLPYEQYF. Written as DNA, the CDR3 is TGTGCCAGTAGTCCGACCGACAGGGGCCTACCCTACGAGCAGTACTTC.

V and J are TRBV5-4 and TRBJ2-1, with 7 positions matching TRBD2. The CDR3 totals 15 residues. The trim removed 5 bases at V and 4 bases at J, leaving 9 bases unmatched. Germline V lookup: CDR1 SGHNT, CDR2 YYREEE (reference sequence). The CDR3 region is CASRTSPGLYNEQFF. CDR3 nucleotides: TGTGCCAGCAGGACTAGCCCGGGGCTATACAATGAGCAGTTCTTC.

This clone was seen a single time. The chain is built from TRBV6-4 and TRBJ2-1, with D unclear. Germline CDR1 MRHNA, CDR2 SNTAGT. The CDR3 loop spans 14 amino acids. Trimming removed 4 bases at V and 4 bases at J, with 11 bases between. The CDR3 protein is CASSVELLYNEQFF. CDR3 bases: TGTGCCAGCAGTGTAGAACTGCTATACAATGAGCAGTTCTTC.

This sequence joins TRBV5-6 and TRBJ2-1; 9 positions match TRBD1. The junction had 6 bases not matched to a gene; V was cut back by 1 base and J by 7 bases. Germline assignment: CDR1 SGHDT and CDR2 YYEEEE. CDR3 length: 15 amino acids. The CDR3 loop is CASSLWDRDQNEQFF. DNA of the CDR3: TGTGCCAGCAGCTTGTGGGACAGGGATCAGAATGAGCAGTTCTTC.

The rearrangement joins TRBV7-6 to TRBJ2-5, with 8 bases matching TRBD2. The germline CDR1 and CDR2 sequences are SGHVS and FNYEAQ. J lost 4 bases, V lost 4 bases, and 8 bases had no gene match. The CDR3 contains 15 residues. In nucleotides, the CDR3 is TGTGCCAGCAGCTCATCCGGGACTAGTCTAGAGACCCAGTACTTC. It codes for CASSSSGTSLETQYF.